This TCR beta chain was captured by sequencing in a study of blood T cell repertoires in COVID-19. With 0 bases clipped from V and 10 bases from J, the junction kept 6 bases outside the gene matches. CDR3 length: 15 residues. Per the germline V gene, CDR1 is SGDLS and CDR2 is YYNGEE. Assay used: immunoSEQ multiplex PCR; TCRdb lists only in-frame clones, some missing. This sample has 140,000 or so clones; approximately 87% occur once, and the top ten carry about 11%. Sequencing used PBMCs or T cells enriched from blood (not recorded which). The chain recombines TRBV9 with TRBJ1-6, with TRBD1 matching over 8 bases. This clonotype was sampled from a man aged 55 to 70 who had recovered from COVID-19. CDR3 DNA: TGTGCCAGCAGCGTAGAACAGGGGGTGGGATCACCCCTCCACTTT. Its translation: CASSVEQGVGSPLHF.